This T cell receptor (beta chain) emerged from a study of shared clonotypes between healthy human individuals. This CDR3 is built from 16 residues. The data were produced by immunoSEQ multiplex PCR, yet TCRdb's version contains in-frame clones alone and is incomplete. The sample has 2 million to 2.5 million clones; under 95% are singletons. A CD45RA-negative memory subset and a CD45RA+ naive subset were separated from the CD4+ cells. The sequence came from a man aged 18 to 30 in good health. Some clones in this sample may be carry-over from other donors' samples. The rearrangement links TRBV21-1 to TRBJ2-3; TRBD2 was called by the table and not checked on the DNA. TRBV21-1 is given as a pseudogene. Sequencing input: naive CD4+ T cells from PBMCs. The subset: CD45RA+ positively selected. CDR3 sequence reads: CASSKRIGDSTDTQYF. In nucleotides, the CDR3 is TGTGCCAGCAGCAAACGGATCGGGGATAGCACAGATACGCAGTATTTT.